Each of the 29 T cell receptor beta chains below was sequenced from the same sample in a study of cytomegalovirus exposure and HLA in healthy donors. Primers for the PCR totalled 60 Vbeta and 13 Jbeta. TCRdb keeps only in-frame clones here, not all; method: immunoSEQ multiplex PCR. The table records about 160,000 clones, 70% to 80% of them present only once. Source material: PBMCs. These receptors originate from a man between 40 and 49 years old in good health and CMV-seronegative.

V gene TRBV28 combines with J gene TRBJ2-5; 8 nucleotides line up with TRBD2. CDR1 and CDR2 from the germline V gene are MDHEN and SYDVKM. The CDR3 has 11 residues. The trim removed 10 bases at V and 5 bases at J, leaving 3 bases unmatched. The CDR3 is CATRGGETQYF. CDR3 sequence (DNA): TGTGCCACCCGGGGGGGGGAGACCCAGTACTTC.

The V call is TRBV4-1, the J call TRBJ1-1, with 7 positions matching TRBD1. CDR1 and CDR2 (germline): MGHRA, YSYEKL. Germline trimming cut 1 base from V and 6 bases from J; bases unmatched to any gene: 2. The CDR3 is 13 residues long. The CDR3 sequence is CASSQAGGPEAFF. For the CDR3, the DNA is TGCGCCAGCAGCCAAGCAGGGGGACCTGAAGCTTTCTTT.

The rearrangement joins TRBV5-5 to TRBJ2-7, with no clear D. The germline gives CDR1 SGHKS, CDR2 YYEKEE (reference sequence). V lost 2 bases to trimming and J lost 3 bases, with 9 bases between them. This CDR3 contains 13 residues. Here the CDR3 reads CASSFRTHYEQYF. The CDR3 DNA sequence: TGTGCCAGCAGCTTCCGCACTCACTACGAGCAGTACTTC. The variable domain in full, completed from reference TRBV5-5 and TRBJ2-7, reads DAGVTQSPTHLIKTRGQQVTLRCSPISGHKSVSWYQQVLGQGPQFIFQYYEKEERGRGNFPDRFSARQFPNYSSELNVNALLLGDSALYLCASSFRTHYEQYFGPGTRLTVT.

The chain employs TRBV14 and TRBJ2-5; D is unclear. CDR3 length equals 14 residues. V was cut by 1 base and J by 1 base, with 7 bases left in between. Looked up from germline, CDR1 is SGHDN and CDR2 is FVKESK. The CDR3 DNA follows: TGTGCCAGCAGCCAAGGTTGGCTCCAAGAGACCCAGTACTTC. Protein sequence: CASSQGWLQETQYF.

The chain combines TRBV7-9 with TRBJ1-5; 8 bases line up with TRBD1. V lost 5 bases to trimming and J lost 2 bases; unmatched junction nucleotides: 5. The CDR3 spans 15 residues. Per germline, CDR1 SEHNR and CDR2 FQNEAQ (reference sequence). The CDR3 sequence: CASSRLDRGNQPQHF. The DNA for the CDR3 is TGTGCCAGCAGCCGATTGGACAGGGGCAATCAGCCCCAGCATTTT.

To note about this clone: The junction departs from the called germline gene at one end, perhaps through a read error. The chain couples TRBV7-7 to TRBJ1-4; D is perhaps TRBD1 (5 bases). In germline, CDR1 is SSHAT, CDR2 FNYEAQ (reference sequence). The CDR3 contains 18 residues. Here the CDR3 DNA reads TGTGCTAGCAGCTTATTCGGGGGTCACTCCTGGTCGAATGAAAAACTGTTTTTT. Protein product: CASSLFGGHSWSNEKLFF.

The CDR3 nucleotides read TGTGCCAGCAGCTCCGGGCCAAGAGGGGGCGAGCAGTACTTC. Translation gives CASSSGPRGGEQYF. The chain uses TRBV7-2 and TRBJ2-5; D is possibly TRBD1 (6 bases). TRBJ2-7 matches the DNA end more closely, so the J call is doubtful. The CDR3 loop spans 14 amino acids. Germline V gives CDR1 SGHTA, CDR2 FQGNSA.

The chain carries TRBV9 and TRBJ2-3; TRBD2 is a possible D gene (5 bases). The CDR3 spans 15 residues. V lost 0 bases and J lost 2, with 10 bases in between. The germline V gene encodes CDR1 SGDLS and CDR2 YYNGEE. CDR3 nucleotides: TGTGCCAGCAGCGTAGCCGGGGTCTTCACAGATACGCAGTATTTT. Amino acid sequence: CASSVAGVFTDTQYF.

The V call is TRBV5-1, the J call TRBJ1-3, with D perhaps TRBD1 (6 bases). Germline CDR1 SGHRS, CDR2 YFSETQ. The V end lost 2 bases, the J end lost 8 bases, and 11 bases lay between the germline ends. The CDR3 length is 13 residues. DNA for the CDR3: TGCGCCAGCAGCTTCCAACAGGGAGACACCATATATTTT. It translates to CASSFQQGDTIYF.

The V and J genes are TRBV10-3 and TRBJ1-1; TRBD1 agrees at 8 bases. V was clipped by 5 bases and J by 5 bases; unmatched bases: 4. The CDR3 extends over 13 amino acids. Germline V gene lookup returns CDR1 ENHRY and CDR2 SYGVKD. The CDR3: CAISKTGDTEAFF. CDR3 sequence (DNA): TGTGCCATCAGTAAGACAGGGGATACTGAAGCTTTCTTT.

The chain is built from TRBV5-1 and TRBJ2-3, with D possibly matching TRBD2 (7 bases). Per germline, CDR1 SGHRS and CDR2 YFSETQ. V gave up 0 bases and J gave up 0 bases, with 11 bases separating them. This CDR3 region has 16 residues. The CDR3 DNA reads TGCGCCAGCAGCTTGGACGCGGGGGCTAGCACAGATACGCAGTATTTT. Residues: CASSLDAGASTDTQYF.

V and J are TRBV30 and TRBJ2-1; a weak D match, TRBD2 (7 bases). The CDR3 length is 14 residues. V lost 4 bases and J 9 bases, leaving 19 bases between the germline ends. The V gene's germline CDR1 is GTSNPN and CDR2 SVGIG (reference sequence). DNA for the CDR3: TGTGCCTGGATCCGGGGGGCCCAGATGGGTGAGCAGTTCTTC. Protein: CAWIRGAQMGEQFF.

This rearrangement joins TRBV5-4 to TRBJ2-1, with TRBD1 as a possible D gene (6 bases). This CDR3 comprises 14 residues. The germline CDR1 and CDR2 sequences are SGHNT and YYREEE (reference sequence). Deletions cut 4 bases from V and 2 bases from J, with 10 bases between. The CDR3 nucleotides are TGTGCCAGCAGCGGGGGCGTCACCTACAATGAGCAGTTCTTC. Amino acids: CASSGGVTYNEQFF.

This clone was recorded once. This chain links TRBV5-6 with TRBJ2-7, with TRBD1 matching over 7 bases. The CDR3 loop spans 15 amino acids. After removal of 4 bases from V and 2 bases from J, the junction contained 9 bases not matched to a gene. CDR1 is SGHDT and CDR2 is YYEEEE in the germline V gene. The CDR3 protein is CASSPGTDIPYEQYF. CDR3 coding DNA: TGTGCCAGCAGCCCAGGGACAGACATTCCCTACGAGCAGTACTTC.

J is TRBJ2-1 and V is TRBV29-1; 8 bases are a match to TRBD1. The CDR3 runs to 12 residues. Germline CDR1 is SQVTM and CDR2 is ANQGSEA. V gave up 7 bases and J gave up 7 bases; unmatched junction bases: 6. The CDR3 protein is CSGNRGANEQFF. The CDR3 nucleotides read TGCAGCGGGAACAGGGGGGCAAATGAGCAGTTCTTC.

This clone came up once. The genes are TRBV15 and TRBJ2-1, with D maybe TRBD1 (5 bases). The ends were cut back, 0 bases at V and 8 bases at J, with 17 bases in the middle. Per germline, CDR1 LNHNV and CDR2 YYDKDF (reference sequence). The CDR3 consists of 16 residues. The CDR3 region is CATSRDGLTQVDEQFF. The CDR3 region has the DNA TGTGCCACCAGCAGAGATGGTCTAACACAGGTCGATGAGCAGTTCTTC.

CDR3 DNA: TGTGCCAGCAGTTTAGTGTCCCCCGGGTTTAGCAATCAGCCCCAGCATTTT. The encoded protein is CASSLVSPGFSNQPQHF. The J gene is TRBJ1-5, the V gene TRBV27; D unresolved. This CDR3 is 17 amino acids long. V was clipped by 2 bases and J by 0 bases, with 14 bases between them. Germline V gene sequence: CDR1 MNHEY, CDR2 SMNVEV (reference sequence).

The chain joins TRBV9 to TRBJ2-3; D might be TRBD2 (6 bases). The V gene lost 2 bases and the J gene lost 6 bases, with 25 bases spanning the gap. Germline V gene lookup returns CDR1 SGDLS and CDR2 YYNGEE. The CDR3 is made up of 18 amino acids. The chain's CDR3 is CASSVGIKGRPGRDTQYF. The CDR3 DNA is TGTGCCAGCAGCGTTGGAATTAAGGGACGCCCTGGGAGGGATACGCAGTATTTT.

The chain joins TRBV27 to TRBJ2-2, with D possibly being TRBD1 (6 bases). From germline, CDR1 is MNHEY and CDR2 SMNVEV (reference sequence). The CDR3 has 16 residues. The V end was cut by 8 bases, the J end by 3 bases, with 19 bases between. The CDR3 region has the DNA TGTGCCAGCGGTGCCCAGGGGATTGTATACACCGGGGAGCTGTTTTTT. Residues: CASGAQGIVYTGELFF.

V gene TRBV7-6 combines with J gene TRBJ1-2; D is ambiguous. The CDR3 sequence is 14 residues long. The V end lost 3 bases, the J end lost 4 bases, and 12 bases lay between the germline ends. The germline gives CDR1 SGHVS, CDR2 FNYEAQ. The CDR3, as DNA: TGTGCCAGCAGCTTGGGCACTGGCAGCTATGGCTACACCTTC. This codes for CASSLGTGSYGYTF.

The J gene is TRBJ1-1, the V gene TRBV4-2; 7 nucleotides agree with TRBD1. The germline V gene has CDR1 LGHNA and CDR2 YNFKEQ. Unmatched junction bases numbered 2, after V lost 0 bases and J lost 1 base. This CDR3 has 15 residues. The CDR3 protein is CASSQDTGANTEAFF. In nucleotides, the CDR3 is TGTGCCAGCAGCCAAGATACAGGGGCGAACACTGAAGCTTTCTTT.

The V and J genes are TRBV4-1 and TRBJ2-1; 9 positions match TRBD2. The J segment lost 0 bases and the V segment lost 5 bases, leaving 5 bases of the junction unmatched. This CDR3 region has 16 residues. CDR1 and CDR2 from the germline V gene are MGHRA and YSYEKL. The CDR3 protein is CASSSRGGGSYNEQFF. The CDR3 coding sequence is TGCGCCAGCAGCTCGCGCGGGGGGGGCTCCTACAATGAGCAGTTCTTC.

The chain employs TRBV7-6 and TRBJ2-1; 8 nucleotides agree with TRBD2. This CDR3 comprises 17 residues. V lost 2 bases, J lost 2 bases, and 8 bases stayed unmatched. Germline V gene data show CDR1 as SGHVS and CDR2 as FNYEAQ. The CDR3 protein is CASSLKAGGLPYNEQFF. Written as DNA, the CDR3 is TGTGCCAGCAGCTTAAAGGCGGGGGGACTCCCCTACAATGAGCAGTTCTTC.

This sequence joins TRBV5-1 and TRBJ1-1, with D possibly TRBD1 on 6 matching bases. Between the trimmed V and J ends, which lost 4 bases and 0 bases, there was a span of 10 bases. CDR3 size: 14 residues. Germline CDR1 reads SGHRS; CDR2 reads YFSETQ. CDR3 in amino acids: CASSPGQMNTEAFF. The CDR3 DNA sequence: TGCGCCAGCAGCCCGGGACAAATGAACACTGAAGCTTTCTTT.

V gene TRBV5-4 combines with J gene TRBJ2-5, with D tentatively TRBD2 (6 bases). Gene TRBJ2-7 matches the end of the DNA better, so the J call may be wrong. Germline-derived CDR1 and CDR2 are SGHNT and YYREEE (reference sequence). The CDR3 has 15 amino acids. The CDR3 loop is CASSPTSQGGDEQYF. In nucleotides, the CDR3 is TGTGCCAGCAGCCCGACCTCGCAGGGCGGGGACGAGCAGTACTTC.

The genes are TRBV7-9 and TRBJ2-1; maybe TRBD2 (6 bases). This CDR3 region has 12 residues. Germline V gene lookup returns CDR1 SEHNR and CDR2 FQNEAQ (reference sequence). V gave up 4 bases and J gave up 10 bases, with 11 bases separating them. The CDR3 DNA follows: TGTGCCAGCAGCTGGCAGGGAGGAGAGCAGTTCTTC. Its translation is CASSWQGGEQFF.

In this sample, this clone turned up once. The CDR3 loop reads CASRSGKGSEQFF. The DNA of the CDR3 is TGTGCCAGCCGGTCGGGGAAGGGTTCTGAGCAGTTCTTC. This chain joins TRBV11-2 and TRBJ2-1; maybe TRBD2 (5 bases). V was shortened by 8 bases and J by 9 bases, with 17 bases between the two germline ends. This CDR3 contains 13 residues. Germline loops: CDR1 SGHAT, CDR2 FQNNGV.

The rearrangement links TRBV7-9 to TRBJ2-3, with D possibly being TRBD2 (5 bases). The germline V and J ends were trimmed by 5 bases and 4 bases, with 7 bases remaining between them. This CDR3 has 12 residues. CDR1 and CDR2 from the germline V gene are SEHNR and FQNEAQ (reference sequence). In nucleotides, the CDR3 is TGTGCCAGCAGCCTCGGGGCAGATACGCAGTATTTT. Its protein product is CASSLGADTQYF.

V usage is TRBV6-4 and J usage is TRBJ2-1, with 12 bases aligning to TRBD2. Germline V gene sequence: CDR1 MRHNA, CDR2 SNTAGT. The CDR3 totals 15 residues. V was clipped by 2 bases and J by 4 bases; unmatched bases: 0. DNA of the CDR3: TGTGCCAGCAGTGACACTAGCGGGGGGTACAATGAGCAGTTCTTC. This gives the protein CASSDTSGGYNEQFF.